These 18 T cell receptor beta chains were all obtained from the same sample, sequenced in a study of blood T cell repertoires in COVID-19. TCRdb keeps only in-frame clones here, not all; method: immunoSEQ multiplex PCR. The sample includes some 110,000 clones, more than 75% of them seen just once. Sequenced: peripheral blood. These receptors came from a man aged 50 or older with acute or convalescent COVID-19.

V gene TRBV29-1 combines with J gene TRBJ2-1, with D possibly matching TRBD1 (5 bases). The CDR3 consists of 11 residues. The ends were cut back, 6 bases at V and 10 bases at J, with 13 bases in the middle. CDR1 is SQVTM, CDR2 ANQGSEA, per germline. The CDR3 region is CSVVHSGEQFF. CDR3 coding DNA: TGCAGCGTGGTTCATTCAGGGGAGCAGTTCTTC.

This clone was observed a few times. The rearrangement links TRBV2 to TRBJ2-1; TRBD1 matches 10 bases. This CDR3 has 15 residues. Germline loops: CDR1 SNHLY, CDR2 FYNNEI. Unmatched junction bases numbered 9, after V lost 4 bases and J lost 9 bases. The CDR3 loop is CASSALGQGMGEQFF. The CDR3, as DNA: TGTGCCAGCAGTGCTCTGGGACAGGGGATGGGTGAGCAGTTCTTC.

This chain joins TRBV11-3 and TRBJ2-3; D is perhaps TRBD2 (6 bases). Germline V gene lookup returns CDR1 SGHNT and CDR2 YENEEA. CDR3 length equals 16 residues. V was clipped by 7 bases and J by 5 bases, with 22 bases between them. The CDR3 DNA is TGTGCCAGCACCCGTGATGGGGGGAGGACGGGAGATACGCAGTATTTT. This translates into CASTRDGGRTGDTQYF. The whole variable domain, filled in from reference TRBV11-3 and TRBJ2-3, reads EAGVVQSPRYKIIEKKQPVAFWCNPISGHNTLYWYLQNLGQGPELLIRYENEEAVDDSQLPKDRFSAERLKGVDSTLKIQPAELGDSAVYLCASTRDGGRTGDTQYFGPGTRLTVL.

This chain joins TRBV4-1 and TRBJ2-3; D not certain. V was shortened by 0 bases and J by 2 bases, with 9 bases between the two germline ends. The CDR3 sequence is 15 residues long. The germline V gene encodes CDR1 MGHRA and CDR2 YSYEKL. The CDR3 DNA is TGCGCCAGCAGCCAAGAGAGTCGAAACACAGATACGCAGTATTTT. It yields the protein CASSQESRNTDTQYF.

The rearrangement joins TRBV2 to TRBJ2-7; a possible D gene is TRBD2 (6 bases). V lost 8 bases and J 3 bases, leaving 8 bases between the germline ends. Germline-derived CDR1 and CDR2 are SNHLY and FYNNEI. The CDR3 covers 11 residues. Written as DNA, the CDR3 is TGTGCCAGCTCTAGCGACTACGAGCAGTACTTC. Protein sequence: CASSSDYEQYF.

V usage is TRBV3-1 (or the pseudogene TRBV3-2) and J usage is TRBJ2-3; a weak D match, TRBD2 (6 bases). V dropped 4 bases and J dropped 2 bases, with 13 bases sitting between them. Germline CDR1 LGHDT, CDR2 YNNKEL (reference sequence). This CDR3 spans 15 amino acids. The CDR3 DNA follows: TGTGCCAGCAGCCCCGCGGGATTTAACACAGATACGCAGTATTTT. Encoded protein: CASSPAGFNTDTQYF.

This clone was observed once. The genes are TRBV5-1 and TRBJ1-5, with 10 bases identical to TRBD1. The CDR3 is made up of 17 amino acids. Unmatched junction bases numbered 9, after V lost 0 bases and J lost 6 bases. CDR1 SGHRS and CDR2 YFSETQ come from the germline V gene. CDR3 coding DNA: TGCGCCAGCAGCTTGGGGACAGGGGGTTTCGAAGGTCAGCCCCAGCATTTT. Its protein is CASSLGTGGFEGQPQHF.

The V call is TRBV19, the J call TRBJ2-7; D not certain. The CDR3 is made up of 11 amino acids. Germline-derived CDR1 and CDR2 are LNHDA and SQIVND (reference sequence). V gave up 4 bases and J gave up 5 bases, with 6 bases separating them. CDR3 protein: CASSNYNEQYF. CDR3 sequence (DNA): TGTGCCAGTAGTAACTACAACGAGCAGTACTTC. The variable domain in full, with the rest retrieved from reference TRBV19 and TRBJ2-7, is DGGITQSPKYLFRKEGQNVTLSCEQNLNHDAMYWYRQDPGQGLRLIYYSQIVNDFQKGDIAEGYSVSREKKESFPLTVTSAQKNPTAFYLCASSNYNEQYFGPGTRLTVT.

The J gene is TRBJ1-2, the V gene TRBV12-5; unclear D gene. Trimming pared 0 bases from V and 3 bases from J, leaving 11 bases between. Germline CDR1 LGHNT, CDR2 FRNRAP. The CDR3 is made up of 15 amino acids. Here the CDR3 reads CASGLVRGGDYGYTF. CDR3 nucleotide sequence: TGTGCTAGTGGTTTGGTACGGGGAGGAGACTATGGCTACACCTTC.

The chain has TRBV10-3 and TRBJ1-4, with D unresolved. The CDR3 has 14 residues. Germline values: CDR1 ENHRY, CDR2 SYGVKD. V was pared by 3 bases and J by 7 bases, with 12 bases between. The DNA of the CDR3 is TGTGCCATCAGTGAAACAGAGCATGTTGAAAAACTGTTTTTT. It specifies CAISETEHVEKLFF.

V gene TRBV6-5 combines with J gene TRBJ2-3, with 10 bases matching TRBD1. With 8 bases clipped from V and 2 bases from J, the junction kept 7 bases outside the gene matches. The CDR3 is made up of 15 amino acids. The germline V gene has CDR1 MNHEY and CDR2 SVGAGI. CDR3 residues: CASDKGQGITDTQYF. The CDR3 DNA follows: TGTGCCAGCGACAAGGGACAGGGGATCACAGATACGCAGTATTTT.

The CDR3 region has the DNA TGTGCCAGCAGTTTCCCGACGGGACAGGTACGGGATACGCAGTATTTT. This translates into CASSFPTGQVRDTQYF. The chain employs TRBV28 and TRBJ2-3; 8 bases fit TRBD1. This CDR3 region has 16 residues. The trim removed 3 bases at V and 6 bases at J, leaving 11 bases unmatched. The germline CDR1 and CDR2 sequences are MDHEN and SYDVKM.

The chain carries TRBV27 and TRBJ1-6; D is perhaps TRBD1 (5 bases). Germline CDR1 MNHEY, CDR2 SMNVEV (reference sequence). V was shortened by 2 bases and J by 10 bases, with 12 bases between the two germline ends. This CDR3 comprises 14 residues. CDR3: CASSLRGVRSPLHF. CDR3 nucleotide sequence: TGTGCCAGCAGTTTAAGGGGCGTGAGATCACCCCTCCACTTT.

The chain uses TRBV7-2 and TRBJ2-7, with D perhaps matching TRBD2 (5 bases). Trimming shortened V by 1 base and J by 0 bases, and 10 bases separated the two germline ends. The CDR3 has 15 residues. Germline V gives CDR1 SGHTA, CDR2 FQGNSA. The CDR3 loop is CASSLDPGSSYEQYF. The CDR3 nucleotides are TGTGCCAGCAGCTTAGATCCGGGGAGCTCCTACGAGCAGTACTTC.

The V and J genes are TRBV15 and TRBJ1-6; D perhaps matches TRBD1 (6 bases). V lost 3 bases and J lost 8, with 14 bases in between. Germline CDR1 is LNHNV and CDR2 is YYDKDF (reference sequence). This CDR3 region has 15 residues. The CDR3 region has the DNA TGTGCCACCAGCAGGCAGAGGGGGGGCGATTCACCCCTCCACTTT. As protein: CATSRQRGGDSPLHF.

The sample holds a few counts of this clone. The rearrangement joins TRBV19 to TRBJ1-4; 7 nucleotides line up with TRBD1. Looked up from germline, CDR1 is LNHDA and CDR2 is SQIVND (reference sequence). The V and J ends lost 4 bases and 14 bases, in that order; junction bases with no gene match: 16. CDR3 length: 15 residues. The CDR3 region is CASSRTTGMLARLFF. In DNA, the CDR3 is TGTGCCAGTAGTAGAACGACAGGGATGCTTGCCAGGCTGTTTTTT.

The J gene is TRBJ2-2, the V gene TRBV4-1; 13 nucleotides match TRBD2. This CDR3 contains 17 residues. V was clipped by 3 bases and J by 7 bases; unmatched bases: 8. Germline CDR1 is MGHRA and CDR2 is YSYEKL. The CDR3 DNA reads as TGCGCCAGCAGCCAGGGACTAGCGGGGCCTGGAGGCGGGGAGCTGTTTTTT. It codes for CASSQGLAGPGGGELFF.

The rearrangement joins TRBV12-3 or TRBV12-4 to TRBJ2-3; no definite D call. This CDR3 comprises 12 residues. V was trimmed by 6 bases and J by 9 bases, leaving 13 bases between them. The CDR3 here is CASSSYQETQYF. The CDR3 nucleotides are TGTGCCAGCAGCTCTTACCAAGAGACGCAGTATTTT.